The sequence of this TCR beta chain was determined in a study of T cell responses to AZD1222 COVID-19 vaccine. As for this clone: Its antigen is not identified.

Profiled with immunoSEQ multiplex PCR; TCRdb holds only in-frame clones, not every one. This sample has around 78,000 clones, with 90% found just once. The germline V gene has CDR1 SGHAT and CDR2 FQNNGV. The CDR3 consists of 15 residues. V lost 0 bases to trimming and J lost 7 bases; unmatched junction nucleotides: 5. Study observations and caveats: Repertoires were obtained solely post-peak T cell response.

The chain joins TRBV11-2 to TRBJ2-4, with 8 bases fitting TRBD1. The TCR comes from an adult in good health. Source: peripheral blood, taken on day 0 of AZD1222 vaccination. CDR3 residues: CASSLEARGPNIQYF. DNA for the CDR3: TGTGCCAGCAGCTTAGAGGCCAGGGGGCCCAACATTCAGTACTTC.